This TCR beta chain is drawn from a study of graft-versus-host responses after intestinal transplantation. Study results and limitations: Patients who carried graft-donor T cell macrochimerism also had high graft-versus-host to host-versus-graft clonal ratios in their allografts. Recipient bone marrow held GvH clones, some seen earlier in ileum or blood.

In its sample, this clone was seen a few times. Plating of approximately 200,000 CFSE-labeled responder cells was done together with approximately 200,000 irradiated, violet-dye-labeled stimulator cells. Sorted cells were CFSE-low CD3+CD4+ or CD3+CD8+ proliferating responders. Germline CDR1 reads DFQATT; CDR2 reads SNEGSKA (reference sequence). The CDR3 contains 11 residues. The V end was cut by 3 bases, the J end by 3 bases, with 6 bases between. Method: immunoSEQ multiplex PCR; TCRdb's copy keeps in-frame clones and lacks some. The table shows 12,000 to 15,000 clones, with around 35% occurring only once.

The chain combines TRBV20-1 with TRBJ2-7, with D uncertain. The sample here was alloreactive CD8+ T cells from a mixed lymphocyte reaction culture, taken before intestinal transplant. Regarding subset: CFSE-low proliferating T cells sorted from roughly 6-day pre-transplant mixed lymphocyte reaction (GvH or HvG direction). The receptor was derived from a human patient who received an intestinal transplant. The CDR3 loop reads CSASFGYEQYF. The CDR3 DNA sequence: TGCAGTGCTAGTTTCGGCTACGAGCAGTACTTC.